This T cell receptor beta chain was sequenced in a study of Ad26.COV2.S vaccination and SARS-CoV-2 variants. Germline CDR1 is MDHEN and CDR2 is SYDVKM. With 6 bases removed from V and 6 bases from J, the gap between germline ends came to 14 bases. The CDR3 consists of 14 residues. The treatment was: over 15 received Ad26.COV2.S at low or high dose, single or two shots; roughly five received placebo; per-sample allocation not given. Day 63 after the first vaccine or placebo injection was the time point for sampling. The assay was immunoSEQ multiplex PCR, and TCRdb's table has in-frame clones only and misses some. Of 350,000 to 500,000 clones listed, about nine tenths are singletons. Study-wide results and limits: Relative to placebo recipients, vaccine recipients exhibited elevated spike-specific TCR breadth.

As concerns this clone: Its specificity is not known.

The sequencing used peripheral blood, collected in a trial of Ad26.COV2.S vaccine versus placebo. This clonotype originated in a person between 18 and 60 years old who received the Ad26.COV2.S COVID-19 vaccine or a placebo. The chain links TRBV28 to TRBJ2-2, with D perhaps matching TRBD2 (5 bases). The CDR3 here is CASSPTSSAGELFF. The CDR3 region has the DNA TGTGCCAGCAGCCCAACTAGTTCAGCCGGGGAGCTGTTTTTT.